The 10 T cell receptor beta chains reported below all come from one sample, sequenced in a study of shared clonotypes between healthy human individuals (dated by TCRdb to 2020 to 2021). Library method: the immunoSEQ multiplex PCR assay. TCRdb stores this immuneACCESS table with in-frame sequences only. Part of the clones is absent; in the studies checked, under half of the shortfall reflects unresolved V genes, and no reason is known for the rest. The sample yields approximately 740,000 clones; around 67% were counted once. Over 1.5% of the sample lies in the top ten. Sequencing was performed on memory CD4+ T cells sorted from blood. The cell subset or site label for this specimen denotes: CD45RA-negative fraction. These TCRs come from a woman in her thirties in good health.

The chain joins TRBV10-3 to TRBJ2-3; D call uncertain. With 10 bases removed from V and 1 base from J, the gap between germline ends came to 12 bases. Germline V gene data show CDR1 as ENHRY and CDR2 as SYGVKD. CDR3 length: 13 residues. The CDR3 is CATRGGGTDTQYF. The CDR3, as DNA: TGTGCCACCAGAGGTGGGGGCACAGATACGCAGTATTTT.

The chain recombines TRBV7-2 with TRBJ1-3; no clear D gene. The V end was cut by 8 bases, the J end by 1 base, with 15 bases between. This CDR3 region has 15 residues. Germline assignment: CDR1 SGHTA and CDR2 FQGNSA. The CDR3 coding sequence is TGTGCCAGCCGTAAGACGGGGATTTCTGGAAACACCATATATTTT. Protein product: CASRKTGISGNTIYF.

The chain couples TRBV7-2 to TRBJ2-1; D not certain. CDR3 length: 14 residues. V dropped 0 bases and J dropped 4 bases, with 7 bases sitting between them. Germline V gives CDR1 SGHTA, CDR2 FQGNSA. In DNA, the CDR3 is TGTGCCAGCAGCTTAGCCCAGACATACAATGAGCAGTTCTTC. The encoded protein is CASSLAQTYNEQFF.

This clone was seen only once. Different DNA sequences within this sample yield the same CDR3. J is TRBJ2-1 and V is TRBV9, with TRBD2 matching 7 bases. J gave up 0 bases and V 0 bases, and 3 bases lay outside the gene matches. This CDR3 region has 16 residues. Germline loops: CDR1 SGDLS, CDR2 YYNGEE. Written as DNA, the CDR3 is TGTGCCAGCAGCGTAGGGGGCGGGAGCTCCTACAATGAGCAGTTCTTC. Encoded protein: CASSVGGGSSYNEQFF.

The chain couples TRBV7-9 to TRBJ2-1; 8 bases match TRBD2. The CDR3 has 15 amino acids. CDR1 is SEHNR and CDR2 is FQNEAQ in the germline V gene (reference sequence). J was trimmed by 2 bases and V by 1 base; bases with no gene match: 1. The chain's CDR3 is CASSLDGRAYNEQFF. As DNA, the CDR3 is TGTGCCAGCAGCTTAGACGGGAGGGCCTACAATGAGCAGTTCTTC.

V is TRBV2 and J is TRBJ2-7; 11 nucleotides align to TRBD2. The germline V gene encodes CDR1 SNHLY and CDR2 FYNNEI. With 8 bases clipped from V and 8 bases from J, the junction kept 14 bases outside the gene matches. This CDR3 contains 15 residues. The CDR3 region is CASRLLAGVLGKQYF. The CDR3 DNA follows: TGTGCCAGCCGGCTACTAGCGGGAGTTTTAGGCAAGCAGTACTTC.

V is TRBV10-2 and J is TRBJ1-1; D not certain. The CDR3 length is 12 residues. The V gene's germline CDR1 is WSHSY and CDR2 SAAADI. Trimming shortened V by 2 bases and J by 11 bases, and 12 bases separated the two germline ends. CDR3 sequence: CASSEGYGRAFF. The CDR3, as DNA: TGCGCCAGCAGTGAGGGATACGGGAGGGCTTTCTTT.

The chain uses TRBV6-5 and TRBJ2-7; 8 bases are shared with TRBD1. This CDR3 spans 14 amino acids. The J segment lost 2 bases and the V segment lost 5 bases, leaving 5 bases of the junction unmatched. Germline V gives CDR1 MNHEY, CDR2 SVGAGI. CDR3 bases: TGTGCCAGCAGTCGACAGGGGCTAACCTACGAGCAGTACTTC. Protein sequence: CASSRQGLTYEQYF.

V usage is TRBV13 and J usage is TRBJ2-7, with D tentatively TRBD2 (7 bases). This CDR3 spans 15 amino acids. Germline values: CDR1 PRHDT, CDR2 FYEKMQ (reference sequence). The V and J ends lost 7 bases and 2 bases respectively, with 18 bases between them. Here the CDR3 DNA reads TGTGCCAGCACCCTGGGGGGGGCCGGGACCTACGAGCAGTACTTC. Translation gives CASTLGGAGTYEQYF.

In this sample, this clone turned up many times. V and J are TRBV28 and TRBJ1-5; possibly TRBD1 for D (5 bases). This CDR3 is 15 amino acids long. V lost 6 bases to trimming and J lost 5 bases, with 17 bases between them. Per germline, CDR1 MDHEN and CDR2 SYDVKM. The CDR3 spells CASSAAMGGYQPQHF. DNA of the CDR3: TGTGCCAGCAGCGCTGCGATGGGGGGTTATCAGCCCCAGCATTTT.